One and the same sample provided the 15 T cell receptor beta chains below, sequenced in a study of blood T cells in healthy people across ages. Combining a sample-barcoded 5' primer with a J-beta primer mix, a second PCR ran for 7 to 11 cycles. MiXCR, applied by TCRdb to the 5' RACE reads, yields one record per CDR3 protein. The data show about 670,000 distinct CDR3 sequences, roughly half seen once. Input material: blood. Receptor source: a woman aged 80 or over in good health.

The sample holds many counts of this clonotype. The chain has TRBV6-6 and TRBJ1-1; tentative D call: TRBD1 (6 bases). CDR1 is MNHNY and CDR2 is SVGAGI in the germline V gene (reference sequence). The V end lost 6 bases, the J end lost 4 bases, and 18 bases lay between the germline ends. This CDR3 comprises 15 residues. The CDR3 DNA reads TGTGCCAGCAGCCAATACGATGGGGGCGGCACTGAAGCTTTCTTT. Its translation: CASSQYDGGGTEAFF.

The chain has TRBV5-6 and TRBJ2-1; the D is unclear. Trimming stripped 1 base from V and 5 bases from J, with 7 bases between. The CDR3 spans 13 residues. CDR1 and CDR2 (germline): SGHDT, YYEEEE. In DNA, the CDR3 is TGTGCCAGCAGCTTGAACCTAAACAATGAGCAGTTCTTC. Encoded protein: CASSLNLNNEQFF.

The chain employs TRBV7-3 and TRBJ1-1; D ambiguous. The length of the CDR3 is 13 residues. CDR1 and CDR2 from the germline V gene are SGHTA and FQGTGA. V was clipped by 5 bases and J by 11 bases, with 18 bases between them. For the CDR3, the DNA is TGTGCCAGCAGCCCCCTTAGCGGGAAGGAGGCTTTCTTT. This sequence encodes CASSPLSGKEAFF.

This clonotype occurred many times. V usage is TRBV27 and J usage is TRBJ1-2, with a tentative D call TRBD1 (5 bases). Trimming took off 3 bases at V and 7 bases at J, with 12 bases between the two ends. The CDR3 is 13 residues long. Germline V gene lookup returns CDR1 MNHEY and CDR2 SMNVEV (reference sequence). CDR3 residues: CASSFKGEGGYTF. The CDR3 nucleotides are TGTGCCAGCAGTTTCAAAGGGGAGGGTGGCTACACCTTC.

In regard to this clonotype: One end of the junction is discordant with germline, which a read error may explain. V and J are TRBV20-1 and TRBJ1-2; 7 bases are a match to TRBD1. The CDR3 runs to 14 residues. Germline values: CDR1 DFQATT, CDR2 SNEGSKA (reference sequence). The CDR3 bases are TGCAGTGCAAGAGGTGACAGGGACCACTATGGCTACACCTTC. As protein: CSARGDRDHYGYTF.

This clonotype was seen many times. V usage is TRBV20-1 and J usage is TRBJ2-1, with D possibly matching TRBD2 (6 bases). The CDR3 is 16 amino acids. The germline V and J ends were trimmed by 2 bases and 4 bases, with 18 bases remaining between them. Per the germline V gene, CDR1 is DFQATT and CDR2 is SNEGSKA (reference sequence). Here the CDR3 DNA reads TGCAGTGCTAGACGCCAATCGGGGACTGTTTACAATGAGCAGTTCTTC. This translates into CSARRQSGTVYNEQFF.

In its sample, this clonotype was seen many times. This chain uses TRBV20-1 with TRBJ1-2; perhaps TRBD1 as D (5 bases). CDR1 is DFQATT and CDR2 is SNEGSKA in the germline V gene (reference sequence). The CDR3 contains 12 residues. For the CDR3, the DNA is TGCAGAATGGAGGGGTCTAACTATGGCTACACCTTC. The encoded protein is CRMEGSNYGYTF.

The chain couples TRBV2 to TRBJ2-1, with a weak D call TRBD2 (7 bases). This CDR3 has 15 amino acids. Germline CDR1 SNHLY, CDR2 FYNNEI. Trimming took off 4 bases at V and 13 bases at J, with 23 bases between the two ends. The CDR3 here is CASSVVGGLIGTQFF. CDR3 coding DNA: TGTGCCAGCAGTGTGGTGGGGGGGCTTATAGGGACCCAGTTCTTC.

This CDR3 is CASSSTTSREGKSGELFF. CDR3 in DNA: TGTGCCAGCAGTTCTACCACGTCCCGAGAGGGAAAGTCCGGGGAGCTGTTTTTT. V is TRBV28 and J is TRBJ2-2; D possibly corresponds to TRBD2 (5 bases). V was pared by 4 bases and J by 6 bases, with 24 bases between. The CDR3 loop spans 18 amino acids. Per germline, CDR1 MDHEN and CDR2 SYDVKM.

This clonotype was observed a handful of times. The CDR3 DNA reads TGTGCCGGCACCGTAAGGACAGGAGTTAACTATGGCTACACCTTC. This encodes CAGTVRTGVNYGYTF. The chain couples TRBV2 to TRBJ1-2; 7 bases fit TRBD1. Unmatched junction bases numbered 13, after V lost 11 bases and J lost 1 base. Germline CDR1 and CDR2: SNHLY and FYNNEI. The CDR3 length is 15 residues.

V usage is TRBV28 and J usage is TRBJ2-5; D perhaps matches TRBD1 (5 bases). This CDR3 is 13 amino acids long. V lost 7 bases and J lost 1, with 10 bases in between. Germline V gives CDR1 MDHEN, CDR2 SYDVKM. The DNA of the CDR3 is TGTGCCAGCACCCCGACAGTCCAAGAGACCCAGTACTTC. It specifies CASTPTVQETQYF. Variable domain in full (rest from reference TRBV28 and TRBJ2-5): DVKVTQSSRYLVKRTGEKVFLECVQDMDHENMFWYRQDPGLGLRLIYFSYDVKMKEKGDIPEGYSVSREKKERFSLILESASTNQTSMYLCASTPTVQETQYFGPGTRLLVL.

A word on this clonotype: A much larger clone lies a single base off, so this may be a read error. The genes are TRBV29-1 and TRBJ2-7; unclear D gene. The CDR3 covers 12 residues. V was shortened by 6 bases and J by 0 bases, with 9 bases between the two germline ends. Germline V lookup: CDR1 SQVTM, CDR2 ANQGSEA. The CDR3 is CSVRRNSYEQYF. The CDR3 nucleotides are TGCAGCGTGAGGAGAAACTCCTACGAGCAGTACTTC.

The gene calls are TRBV20-1 and TRBJ2-7; the match to TRBD1 covers 9 bases. This CDR3 has 15 residues. Germline CDR1 DFQATT, CDR2 SNEGSKA (reference sequence). V lost 4 bases, J lost 1 base, and 8 bases stayed unmatched. In nucleotides, the CDR3 is TGCAGTGCTACCCGGTACGGGACAGGGTCCTACGAGCAGTACTTC. The encoded protein is CSATRYGTGSYEQYF.

The chain is built from TRBV12-3 or TRBV12-4 and TRBJ1-2; D might be TRBD1 (6 bases). V was clipped by 1 base and J by 6 bases, with 15 bases between them. This CDR3 is 15 amino acids long. The CDR3 is CASSLGTDAWNGYTF. The CDR3 DNA follows: TGTGCCAGCAGTTTAGGGACAGACGCGTGGAATGGCTACACCTTC.

In nucleotides, the CDR3 is TGTGCCAGCAGCTACGGACTAGCGGGGGGATTGTATGAGCAGTTCTTC. Translated, it gives CASSYGLAGGLYEQFF. J is TRBJ2-1 and V is TRBV12-1; TRBD2 was called by the table and not checked on the DNA. TRBV12-1 is given as a pseudogene. This CDR3 is 16 amino acids long.